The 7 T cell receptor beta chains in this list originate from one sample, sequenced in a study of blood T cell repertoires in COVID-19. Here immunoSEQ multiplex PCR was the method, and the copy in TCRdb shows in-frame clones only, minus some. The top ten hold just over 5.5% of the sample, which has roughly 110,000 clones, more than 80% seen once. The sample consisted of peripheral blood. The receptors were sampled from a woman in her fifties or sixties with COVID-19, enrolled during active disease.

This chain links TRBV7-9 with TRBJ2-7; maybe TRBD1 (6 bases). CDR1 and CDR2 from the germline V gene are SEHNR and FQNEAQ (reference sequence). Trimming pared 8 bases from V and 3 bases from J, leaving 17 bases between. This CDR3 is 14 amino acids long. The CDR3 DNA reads TGTGCCAGCCTCTCGGAGGACAGATTCTACGAGCAGTACTTC. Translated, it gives CASLSEDRFYEQYF.

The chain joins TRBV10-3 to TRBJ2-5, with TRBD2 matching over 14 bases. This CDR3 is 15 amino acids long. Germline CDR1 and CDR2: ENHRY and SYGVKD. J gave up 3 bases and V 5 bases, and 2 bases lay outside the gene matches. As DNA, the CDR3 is TGTGCCATCAGTTCGGGACTAGCGGGAGAAGAGACCCAGTACTTC. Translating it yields CAISSGLAGEETQYF.

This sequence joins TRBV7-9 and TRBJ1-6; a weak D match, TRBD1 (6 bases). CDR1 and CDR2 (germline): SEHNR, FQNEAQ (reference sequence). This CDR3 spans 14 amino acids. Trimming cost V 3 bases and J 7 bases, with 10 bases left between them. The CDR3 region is CASSFGGQNSPLHF. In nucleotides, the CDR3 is TGTGCCAGCAGCTTTGGGGGCCAGAATTCACCCCTCCACTTT.

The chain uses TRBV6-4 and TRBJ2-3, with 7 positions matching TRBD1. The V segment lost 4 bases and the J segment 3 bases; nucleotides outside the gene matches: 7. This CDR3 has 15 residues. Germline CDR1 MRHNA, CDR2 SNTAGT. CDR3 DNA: TGTGCCAGCAGTGCCAGTTACAGGGGTACAGATACGCAGTATTTT. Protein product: CASSASYRGTDTQYF.

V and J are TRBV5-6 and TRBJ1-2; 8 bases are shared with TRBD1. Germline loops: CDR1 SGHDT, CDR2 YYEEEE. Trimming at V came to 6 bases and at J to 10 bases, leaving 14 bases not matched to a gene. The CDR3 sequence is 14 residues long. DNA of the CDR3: TGTGCCAGCATCCGACTGGACAGGGAGTTCGACTACACCTTC. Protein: CASIRLDREFDYTF.

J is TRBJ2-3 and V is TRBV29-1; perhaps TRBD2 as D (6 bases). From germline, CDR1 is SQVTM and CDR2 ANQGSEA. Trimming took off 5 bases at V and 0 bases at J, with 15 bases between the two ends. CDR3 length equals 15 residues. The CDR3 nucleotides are TGCAGCGTTACGGCTGGGGGGACTAGCACAGATACGCAGTATTTT. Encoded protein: CSVTAGGTSTDTQYF.

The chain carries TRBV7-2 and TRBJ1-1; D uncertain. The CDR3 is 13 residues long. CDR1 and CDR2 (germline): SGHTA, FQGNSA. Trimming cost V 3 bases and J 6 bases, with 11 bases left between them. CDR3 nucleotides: TGTGCCAGCAGCTTTCGTGCGGTCCCTGAAGCTTTCTTT. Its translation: CASSFRAVPEAFF.